This TCR beta chain was identified in a study of blood T cell repertoires in COVID-19. Overall study context: T cells, B-cell-depleted T cells, or PBMCs supplied cDNA or gDNA.

In the source study's methods: Amplification of reference gene primers was used by the study to estimate nucleated cell counts. Produced via immunoSEQ multiplex PCR; TCRdb's table is partial and in-frame only. From that table come the V and J calls and clone size; the DNA was used to work out D and trimming. The profile shows 200,000 to 250,000 clones, 70% to 90% of them singletons. Germline CDR1 reads SGHTA; CDR2 reads FQGNSA. This CDR3 contains 18 residues. V shed 1 base and J 5 bases; nucleotides not matched to a gene: 12. The chain combines TRBV7-2 with TRBJ2-5; 11 bases align to TRBD2. The clonotype originates from a woman aged 18-29 years who had recovered from COVID-19. Sequences were obtained from peripheral blood. This CDR3 is CASSLVFQLAGEQETQYF. The CDR3 DNA is TGTGCCAGCAGCTTAGTCTTCCAACTAGCGGGAGAACAGGAGACCCAGTACTTC. Full variable domain (rest looked up from reference TRBV7-2 and TRBJ2-5): GAGVSQSPSNKVTEKGKDVELRCDPISGHTALYWYRQSLGQGLEFLIYFQGNSAPDKSGLPSDRFSAERTGGSVSTLTIQRTQQEDSAVYLCASSLVFQLAGEQETQYFGPGTRLLVL.